The entry below describes one T cell receptor beta chain. It has no known antigen specificity. It has no much larger one-base neighbor in the sample; base qualities were not kept. This record belongs to a study of blood T cell repertoires in COVID-19 (TCRdb year 2020). Background on the whole study: The collaborator samples originated in the United States, Italy and Spain and spanned the acute and convalescent phases of COVID-19. A de-identified subject ID, COVID-19 status, age in years and sex were almost always included in the sample metadata. Where available, HLA class I and class II types were taken from metadata supplied by the sample provider and were not determined by assay-based typing. Subjects who had been exposed to COVID-19, were actively infected with it, or had recovered from it provided the deeply sampled blood TCRbeta repertoires that made up the dataset. The repertoires were released in a freely available public database intended as a resource for research on the immune response to SARS-CoV-2. The prospective study material was composed of cDNA or gDNA derived from T cells, B-cell-depleted T cells, or PBMCs. Samples came from the ongoing ImmuneRACE study (first 160 participants) plus 1,254 subjects from 6 global collaborators.

Each collaborating institution followed its own protocols to collect whole blood in K2EDTA tubes. For TCRbeta analysis, collaborator samples were shipped as frozen whole blood, as isolated PBMCs, or as DNA extracted from either sample type. From a lookup of the germline V gene, CDR1 and CDR2 are MNHEY and SVGAGI. V is shortened by 8 bases, J by 0 bases, and the region joining them spans 13 bases. The cysteine opens and the phenylalanine closes a CDR3 of 14 amino acids. The sequence is cut down to CDR3 DNA, 42 bases in frame from base 1. The immunoSEQ Assay, a bias-controlled multiplex PCR, was used to amplify TCRbeta CDR3 regions from genomic DNA. As for how the authors treated the data: The number of nucleated cells in each sample was estimated by amplification of reference gene primers within the assay. Sequence reads were collapsed and filtered to measure the absolute abundance of every unique TCRbeta CDR3 rearrangement. For each sample, productive Simpson clonality was calculated as the square root of Simpson's diversity index across productive rearrangements. Here the immuneACCESS table is served through TCRdb, limited to in-frame sequences with V and J called. Missing clones are a known gap in these copies; in checked studies unresolved V genes cover under half, and the rest lacks a known reason. That table supplies the V and J calls and clone size; D and trimming were determined from the DNA. The sample yields about 33,000 clones; 75% to 90% were counted once. The ten largest clones capture around 20% of the sample.

Here is what the overall study found, with its caveats: Clinical and demographic metadata were provided uncurated, with the amount varying by source and participant.

Sample: peripheral blood. This clonotype originated in a man aged 65 to 79 with acute or convalescent COVID-19. The rearrangement joined TRBV6-5 to TRBJ1-2; the D region possibly corresponds to TRBD1 (5 bases align). The DNA reads as follows: TGTGCCAGCCATGCGCCAGGGTCTAACTATGGCTACACCTTC. Its translation is CASHAPGSNYGYTF.